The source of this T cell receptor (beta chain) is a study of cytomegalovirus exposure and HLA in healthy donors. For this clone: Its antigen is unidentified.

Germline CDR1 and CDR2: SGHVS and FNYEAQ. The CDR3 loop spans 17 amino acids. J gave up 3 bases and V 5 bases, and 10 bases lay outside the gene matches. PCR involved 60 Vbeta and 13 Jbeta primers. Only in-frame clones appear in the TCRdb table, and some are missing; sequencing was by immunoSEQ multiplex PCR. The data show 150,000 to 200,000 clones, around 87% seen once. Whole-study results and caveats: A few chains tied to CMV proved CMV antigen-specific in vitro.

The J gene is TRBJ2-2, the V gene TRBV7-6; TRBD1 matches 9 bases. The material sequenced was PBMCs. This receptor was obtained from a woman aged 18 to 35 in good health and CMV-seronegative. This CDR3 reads CASSARDRAFDTGELFF. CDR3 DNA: TGTGCCAGCAGCGCGAGGGACAGGGCGTTCGACACCGGGGAGCTGTTTTTT.